This T cell receptor beta chain was sequenced during a study of neoadjuvant anti-PD-1 for oral cavity cancer. Study-level information: Before surgery, most patients got three to four biweekly 3 mg/kg nivolumab doses.

Time point denoted: after neoadjuvant nivolumab, at surgical resection. Cohort: HPV-negative, locally advanced oral cavity squamous cell carcinoma patients. Analysis of PBMCs was direct, with no culture step. Generated by immunoSEQ multiplex PCR, the TCRdb table keeps only in-frame clones and is missing some. The profile shows 7,000 to 8,000 clones, approximately 70% of them singletons. The source of this sequence is a person between 40 and 85 years old with oral cavity squamous cell carcinoma. Sequences were derived from PBMCs, sampled after nivolumab (anti-PD-1) treatment.

This chain's CDR3 is CASSRQRGEAFF. CDR3 coding DNA: TGCGCCAGCAGCCGACAGCGCGGTGAAGCTTTCTTT. This sequence joins TRBV4-3 and TRBJ1-1, with D perhaps TRBD1 (5 bases). Germline assignment: CDR1 LGHNA and CDR2 YSLEER. The CDR3 contains 12 residues. Trimming took 4 bases from V and 7 from J, leaving 10 bases between them.